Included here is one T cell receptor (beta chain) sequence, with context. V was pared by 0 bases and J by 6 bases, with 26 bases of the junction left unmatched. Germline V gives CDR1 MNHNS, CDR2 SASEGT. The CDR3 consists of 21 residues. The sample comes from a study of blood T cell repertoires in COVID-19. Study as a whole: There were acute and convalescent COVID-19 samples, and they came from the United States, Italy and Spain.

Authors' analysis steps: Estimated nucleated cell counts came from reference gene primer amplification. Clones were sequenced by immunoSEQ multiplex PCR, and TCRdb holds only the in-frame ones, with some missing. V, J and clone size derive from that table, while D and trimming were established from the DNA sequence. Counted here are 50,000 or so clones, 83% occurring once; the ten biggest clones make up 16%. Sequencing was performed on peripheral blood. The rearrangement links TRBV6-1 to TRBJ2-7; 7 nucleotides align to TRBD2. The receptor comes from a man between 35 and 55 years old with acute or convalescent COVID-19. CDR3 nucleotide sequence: TGTGCCAGCAGTGAAGCGCCATACGGGGGGTCCCGATTCTGGTTATGGGTCGAGCAGTACTTC. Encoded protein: CASSEAPYGGSRFWLWVEQYF.